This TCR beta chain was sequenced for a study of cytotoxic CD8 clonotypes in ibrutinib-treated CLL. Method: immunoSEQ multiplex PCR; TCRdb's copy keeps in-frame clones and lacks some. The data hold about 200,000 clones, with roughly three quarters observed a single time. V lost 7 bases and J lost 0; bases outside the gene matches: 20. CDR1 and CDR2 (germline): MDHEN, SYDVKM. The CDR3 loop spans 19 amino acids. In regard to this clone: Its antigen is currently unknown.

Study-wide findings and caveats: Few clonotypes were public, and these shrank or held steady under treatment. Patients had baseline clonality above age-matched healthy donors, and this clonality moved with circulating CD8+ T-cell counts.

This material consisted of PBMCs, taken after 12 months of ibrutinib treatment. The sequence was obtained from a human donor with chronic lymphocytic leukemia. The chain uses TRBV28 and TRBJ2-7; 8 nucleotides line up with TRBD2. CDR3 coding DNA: TGTGCCAGCACCACTCAACCGGGGGGGGGCCCCGGAGGCTCCTACGAGCAGTACTTC. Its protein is CASTTQPGGGPGGSYEQYF. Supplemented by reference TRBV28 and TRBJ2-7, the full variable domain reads DVKVTQSSRYLVKRTGEKVFLECVQDMDHENMFWYRQDPGLGLRLIYFSYDVKMKEKGDIPEGYSVSREKKERFSLILESASTNQTSMYLCASTTQPGGGPGGSYEQYFGPGTRLTVT.